What follows is one TCR beta chain and its context. V lost 4 bases and J lost 2; bases outside the gene matches: 6. CDR1 is SGHNT and CDR2 is YYREEE in the germline V gene (reference sequence). This CDR3 has 14 amino acids. These data belong to a study of control samples from healthy donors and cancer patients. TCRdb's table, derived via immunoSEQ multiplex PCR, lists solely in-frame clones and lacks some. Of hundreds of thousands of clones listed, around nine tenths are singletons. The sequenced material came from PBMCs. The V and J genes are TRBV5-4 and TRBJ2-7; 7 bases match TRBD1. The receptor was isolated from a man in his forties with head and neck cancer. The CDR3 reads CASSVGQRTYEQYF. The CDR3, as DNA: TGTGCCAGCAGCGTGGGACAGCGAACCTACGAGCAGTACTTC.